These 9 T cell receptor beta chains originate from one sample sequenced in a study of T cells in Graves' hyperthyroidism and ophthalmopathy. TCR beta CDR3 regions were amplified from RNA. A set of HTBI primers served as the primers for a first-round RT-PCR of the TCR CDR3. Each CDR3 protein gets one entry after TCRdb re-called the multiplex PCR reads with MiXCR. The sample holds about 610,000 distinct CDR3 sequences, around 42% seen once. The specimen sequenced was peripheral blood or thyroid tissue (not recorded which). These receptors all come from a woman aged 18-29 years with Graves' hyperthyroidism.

The CDR3 bases are TGCAGCGTGGGGACAGGTCTGGGCACTGAAGCTTTCTTT. Translation: CSVGTGLGTEAFF. The V gene is TRBV29-1, the J gene TRBJ1-1; 8 nucleotides align to TRBD1. Germline CDR1 SQVTM, CDR2 ANQGSEA. The CDR3 loop spans 13 amino acids. Trimming removed 6 bases from V and 4 bases from J; junction bases left unmatched: 7.

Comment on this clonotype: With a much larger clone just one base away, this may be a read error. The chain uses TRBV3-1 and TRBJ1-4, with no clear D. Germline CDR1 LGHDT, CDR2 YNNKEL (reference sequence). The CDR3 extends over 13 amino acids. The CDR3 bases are TGTGACAGCACCCGGACGGCGAATGAAAAACTGTTTTTT. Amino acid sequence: CDSTRTANEKLFF.

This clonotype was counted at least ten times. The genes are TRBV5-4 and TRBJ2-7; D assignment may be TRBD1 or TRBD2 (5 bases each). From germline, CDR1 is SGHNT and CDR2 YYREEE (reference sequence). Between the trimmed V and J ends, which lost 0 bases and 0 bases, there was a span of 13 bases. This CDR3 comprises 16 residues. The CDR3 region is CASSLVPGTLSYEQYF. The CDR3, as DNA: TGTGCCAGCAGCTTGGTACCGGGGACCCTCTCCTACGAGCAGTACTTC.

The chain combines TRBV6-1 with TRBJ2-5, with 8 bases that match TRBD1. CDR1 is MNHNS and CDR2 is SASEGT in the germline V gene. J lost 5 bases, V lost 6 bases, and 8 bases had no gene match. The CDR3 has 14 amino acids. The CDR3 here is CASRTGQGGETQYF. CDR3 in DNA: TGTGCCAGCAGAACCGGACAGGGTGGTGAGACCCAGTACTTC.

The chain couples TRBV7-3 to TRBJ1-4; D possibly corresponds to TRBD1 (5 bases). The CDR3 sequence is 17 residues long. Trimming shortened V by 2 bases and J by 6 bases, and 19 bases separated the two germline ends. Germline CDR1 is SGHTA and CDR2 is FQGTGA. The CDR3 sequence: CASSLGTSGRSDEKLFF. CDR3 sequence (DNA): TGTGCCAGCAGCTTAGGGACTAGCGGGAGATCAGATGAAAAACTGTTTTTT.

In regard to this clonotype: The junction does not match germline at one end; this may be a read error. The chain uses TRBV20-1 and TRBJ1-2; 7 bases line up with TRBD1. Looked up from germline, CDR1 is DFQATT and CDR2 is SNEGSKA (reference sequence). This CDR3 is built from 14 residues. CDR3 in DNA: TGCAGTGCTAGATCGACAGGGAGATCCTATGGCTACATCTTC. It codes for CSARSTGRSYGYIF.

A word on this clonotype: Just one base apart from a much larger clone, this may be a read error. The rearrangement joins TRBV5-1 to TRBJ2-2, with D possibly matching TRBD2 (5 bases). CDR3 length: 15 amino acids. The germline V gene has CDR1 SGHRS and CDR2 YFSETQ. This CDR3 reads CASSLPGVGTGELSF. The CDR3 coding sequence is TGCGCCAGCAGCCTGCCTGGGGTGGGCACCGGGGAGCTGTCTTTT. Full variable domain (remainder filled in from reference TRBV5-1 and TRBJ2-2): KAGVTQTPRYLIKTRGQQVTLSCSPISGHRSVSWYQQTPGQGLQFLFEYFSETQRNKGNFPGRFSGRQFSNSRSEMNVSTLELGDSALYLCASSLPGVGTGELSFGEGSRLTVL.

The CDR3 DNA reads as TGCGCCAGCAGCTTCTATCCCGGGGGAGCGGGAGTC. It codes for CASSFYPGGAGV. The chain carries TRBV5-1 and TRBJ2-7, with 7 positions matching TRBD2. The CDR3 is made up of 12 amino acids. Germline lookup yields CDR1 SGHRS and CDR2 YFSETQ.

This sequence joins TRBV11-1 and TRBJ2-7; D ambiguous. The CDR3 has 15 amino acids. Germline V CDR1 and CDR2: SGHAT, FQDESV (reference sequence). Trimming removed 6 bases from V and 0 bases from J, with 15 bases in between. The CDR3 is CASSFKDVASYEQYF. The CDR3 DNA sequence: TGTGCCAGCAGTTTTAAGGACGTAGCCTCCTACGAGCAGTACTTC.